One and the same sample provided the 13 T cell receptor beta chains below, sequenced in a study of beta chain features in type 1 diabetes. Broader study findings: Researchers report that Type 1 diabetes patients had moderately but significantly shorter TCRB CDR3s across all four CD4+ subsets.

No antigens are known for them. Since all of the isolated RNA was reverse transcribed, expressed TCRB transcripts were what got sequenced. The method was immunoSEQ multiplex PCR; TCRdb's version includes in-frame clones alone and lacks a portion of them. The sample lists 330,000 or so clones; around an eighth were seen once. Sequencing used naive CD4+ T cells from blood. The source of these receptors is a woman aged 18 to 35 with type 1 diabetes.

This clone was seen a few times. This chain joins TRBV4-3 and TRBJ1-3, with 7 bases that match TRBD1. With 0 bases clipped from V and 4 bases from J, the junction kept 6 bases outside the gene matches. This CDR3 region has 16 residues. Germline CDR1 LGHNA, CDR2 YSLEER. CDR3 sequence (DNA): TGCGCCAGCAGCCAAGAAAGGGGGCAGAGAGGAAACACCATATATTTT. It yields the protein CASSQERGQRGNTIYF.

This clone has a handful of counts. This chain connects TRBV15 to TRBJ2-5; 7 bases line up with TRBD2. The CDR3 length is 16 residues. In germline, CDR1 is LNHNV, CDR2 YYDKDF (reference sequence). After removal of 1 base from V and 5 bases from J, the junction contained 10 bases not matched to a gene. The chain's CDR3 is CATSRVGRVGGETQYF. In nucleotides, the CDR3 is TGTGCCACCAGCAGAGTGGGACGAGTGGGGGGGGAGACCCAGTACTTC.

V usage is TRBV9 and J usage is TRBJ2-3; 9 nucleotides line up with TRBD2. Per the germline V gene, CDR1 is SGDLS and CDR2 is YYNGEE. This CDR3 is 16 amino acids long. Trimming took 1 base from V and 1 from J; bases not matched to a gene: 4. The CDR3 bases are TGTGCCAGCAGCGTACGACGACTAGCGGGCACAGATACGCAGTATTTT. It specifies CASSVRRLAGTDTQYF.

The chain's CDR3 is CASSLDGGTTDTQYF. The CDR3 DNA follows: TGTGCCAGCAGCTTGGACGGGGGGACCACAGATACGCAGTATTTT. The chain recombines TRBV5-4 with TRBJ2-3, with 7 bases matching TRBD2. V lost 0 bases, J lost 2 bases, and 3 bases stayed unmatched. The CDR3 is made up of 15 amino acids. Germline-derived CDR1 and CDR2 are SGHNT and YYREEE (reference sequence).

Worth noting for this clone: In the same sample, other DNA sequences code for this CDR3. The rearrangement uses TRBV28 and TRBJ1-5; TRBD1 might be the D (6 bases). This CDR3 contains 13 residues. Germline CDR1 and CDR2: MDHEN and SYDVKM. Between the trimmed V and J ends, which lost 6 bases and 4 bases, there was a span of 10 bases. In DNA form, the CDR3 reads TGTGCCAGCAGGAGTGACAGGAATCAGCCCCAGCATTTT. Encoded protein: CASRSDRNQPQHF.

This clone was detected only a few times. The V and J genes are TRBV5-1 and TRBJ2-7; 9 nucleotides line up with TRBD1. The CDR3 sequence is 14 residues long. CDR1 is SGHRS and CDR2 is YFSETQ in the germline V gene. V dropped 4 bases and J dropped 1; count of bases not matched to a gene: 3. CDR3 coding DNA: TGCGCCAGCAGCGGGACAGGGCCATCCTACGAGCAGTACTTC. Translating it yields CASSGTGPSYEQYF.

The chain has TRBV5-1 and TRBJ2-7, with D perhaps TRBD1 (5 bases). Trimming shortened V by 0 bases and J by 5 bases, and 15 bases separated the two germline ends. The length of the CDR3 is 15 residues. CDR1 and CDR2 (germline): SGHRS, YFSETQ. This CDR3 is CASSLESAGNHEQYF. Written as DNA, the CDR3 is TGCGCCAGCAGCTTGGAGTCCGCAGGGAACCACGAGCAGTACTTC.

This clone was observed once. This chain's CDR3 is CASGVDRKAFF. As DNA, the CDR3 is TGTGCCAGTGGCGTGGACAGAAAAGCTTTCTTT. V is TRBV6-5 and J is TRBJ1-1, with D tentatively TRBD1 (6 bases). V lost 9 bases, J lost 9 bases, and 14 bases lay in between. This CDR3 region has 11 residues. Germline V gene sequence: CDR1 MNHEY, CDR2 SVGAGI.

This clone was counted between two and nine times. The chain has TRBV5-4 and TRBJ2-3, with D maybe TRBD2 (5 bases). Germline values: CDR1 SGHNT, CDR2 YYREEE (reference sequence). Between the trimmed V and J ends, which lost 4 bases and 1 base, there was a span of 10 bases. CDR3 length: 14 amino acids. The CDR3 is CASSLEGGTDTQYF. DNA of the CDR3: TGTGCCAGCAGCCTTGAGGGAGGCACAGATACGCAGTATTTT.

In DNA form, the CDR3 reads TGTGCCAGCAGTTACACGGAACTAGCCTCAGATACGCAGTATTTT. It codes for CASSYTELASDTQYF. J is TRBJ2-3 and V is TRBV6-5, with D possibly TRBD2 on 6 matching bases. Trimming removed 2 bases from V and 4 bases from J, with 13 bases in between. Per the germline V gene, CDR1 is MNHEY and CDR2 is SVGAGI. The CDR3 covers 15 residues.

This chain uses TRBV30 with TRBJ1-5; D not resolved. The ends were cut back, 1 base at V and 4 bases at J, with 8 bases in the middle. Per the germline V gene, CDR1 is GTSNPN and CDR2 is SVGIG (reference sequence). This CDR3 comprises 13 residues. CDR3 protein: CAWSDRRNQPQHF. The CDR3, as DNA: TGTGCCTGGAGTGACAGACGGAATCAGCCCCAGCATTTT.

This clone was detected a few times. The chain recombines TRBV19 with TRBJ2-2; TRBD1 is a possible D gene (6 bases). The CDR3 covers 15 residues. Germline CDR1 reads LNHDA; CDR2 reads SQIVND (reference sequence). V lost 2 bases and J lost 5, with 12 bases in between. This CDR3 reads CASSIHTRGTGELFF. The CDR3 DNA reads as TGTGCCAGTAGTATACATACCAGGGGAACCGGGGAGCTGTTTTTT.

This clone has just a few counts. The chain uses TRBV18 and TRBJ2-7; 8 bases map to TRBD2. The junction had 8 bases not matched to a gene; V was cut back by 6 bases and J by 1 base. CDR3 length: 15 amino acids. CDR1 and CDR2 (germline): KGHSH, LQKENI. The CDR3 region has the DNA TGTGCCAGCTCTTTCGGTACTAGCGGATCCTACGAGCAGTACTTC. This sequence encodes CASSFGTSGSYEQYF.